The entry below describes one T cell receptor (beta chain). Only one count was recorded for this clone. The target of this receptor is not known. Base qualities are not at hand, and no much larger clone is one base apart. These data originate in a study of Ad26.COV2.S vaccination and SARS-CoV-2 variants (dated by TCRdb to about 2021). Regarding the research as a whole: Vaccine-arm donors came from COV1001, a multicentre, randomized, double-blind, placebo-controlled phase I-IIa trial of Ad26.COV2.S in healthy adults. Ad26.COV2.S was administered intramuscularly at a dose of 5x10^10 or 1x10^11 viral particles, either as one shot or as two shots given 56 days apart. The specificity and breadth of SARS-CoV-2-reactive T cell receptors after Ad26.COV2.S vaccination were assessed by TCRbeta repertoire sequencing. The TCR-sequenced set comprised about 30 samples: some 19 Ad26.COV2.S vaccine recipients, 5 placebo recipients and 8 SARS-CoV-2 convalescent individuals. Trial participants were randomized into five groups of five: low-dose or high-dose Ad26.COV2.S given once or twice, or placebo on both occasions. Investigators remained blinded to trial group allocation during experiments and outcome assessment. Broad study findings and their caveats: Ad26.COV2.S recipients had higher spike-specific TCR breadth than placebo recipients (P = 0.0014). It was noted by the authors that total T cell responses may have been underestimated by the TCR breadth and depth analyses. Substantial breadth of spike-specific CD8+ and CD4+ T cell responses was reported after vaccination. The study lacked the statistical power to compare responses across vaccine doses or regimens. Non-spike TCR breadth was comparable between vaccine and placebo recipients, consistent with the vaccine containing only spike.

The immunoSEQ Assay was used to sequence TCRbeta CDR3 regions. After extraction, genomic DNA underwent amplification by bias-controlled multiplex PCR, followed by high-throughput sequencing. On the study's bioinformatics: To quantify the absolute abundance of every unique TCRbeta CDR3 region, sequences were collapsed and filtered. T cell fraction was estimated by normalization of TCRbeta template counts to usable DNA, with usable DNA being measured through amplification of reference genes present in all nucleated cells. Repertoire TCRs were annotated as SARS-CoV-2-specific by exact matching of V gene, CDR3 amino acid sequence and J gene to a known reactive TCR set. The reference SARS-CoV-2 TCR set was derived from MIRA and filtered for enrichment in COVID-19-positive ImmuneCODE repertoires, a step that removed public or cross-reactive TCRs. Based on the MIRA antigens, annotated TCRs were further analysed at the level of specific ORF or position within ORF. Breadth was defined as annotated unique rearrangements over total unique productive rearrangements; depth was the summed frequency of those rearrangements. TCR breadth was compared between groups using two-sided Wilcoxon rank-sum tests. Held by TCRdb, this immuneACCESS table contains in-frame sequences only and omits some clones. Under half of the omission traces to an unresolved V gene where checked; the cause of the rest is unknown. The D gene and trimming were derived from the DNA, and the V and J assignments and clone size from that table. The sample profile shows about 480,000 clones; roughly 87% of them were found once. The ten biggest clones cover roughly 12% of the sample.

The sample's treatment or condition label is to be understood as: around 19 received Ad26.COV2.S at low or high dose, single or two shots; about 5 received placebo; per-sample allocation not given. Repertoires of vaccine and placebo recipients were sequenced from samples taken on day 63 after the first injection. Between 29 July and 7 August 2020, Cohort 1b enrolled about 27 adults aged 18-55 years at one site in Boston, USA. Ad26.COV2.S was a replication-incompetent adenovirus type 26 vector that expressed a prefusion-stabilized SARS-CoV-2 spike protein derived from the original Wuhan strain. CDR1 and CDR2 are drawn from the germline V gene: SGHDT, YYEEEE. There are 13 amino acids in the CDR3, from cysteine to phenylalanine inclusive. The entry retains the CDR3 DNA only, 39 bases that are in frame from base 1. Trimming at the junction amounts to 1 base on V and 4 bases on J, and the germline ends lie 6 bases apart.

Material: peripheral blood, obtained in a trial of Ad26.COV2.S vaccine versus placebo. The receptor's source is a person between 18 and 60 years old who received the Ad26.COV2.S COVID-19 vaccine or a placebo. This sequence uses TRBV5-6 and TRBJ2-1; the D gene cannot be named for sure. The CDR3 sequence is CASSLSPYNEQFF. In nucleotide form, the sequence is TGTGCCAGCAGCTTGAGCCCATACAATGAGCAGTTCTTC.